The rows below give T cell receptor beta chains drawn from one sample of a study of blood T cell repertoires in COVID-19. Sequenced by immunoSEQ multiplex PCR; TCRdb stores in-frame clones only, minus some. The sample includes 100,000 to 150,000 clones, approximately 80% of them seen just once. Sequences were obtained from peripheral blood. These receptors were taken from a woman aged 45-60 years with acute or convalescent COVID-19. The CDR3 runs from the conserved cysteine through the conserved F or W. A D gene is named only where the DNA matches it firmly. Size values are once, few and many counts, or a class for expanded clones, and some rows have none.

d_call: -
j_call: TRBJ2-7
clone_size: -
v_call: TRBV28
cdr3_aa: CASSREYIPTEQYF
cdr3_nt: TGTGCCAGCAGCAGGGAATATATACCTACCGAGCAGTACTTC

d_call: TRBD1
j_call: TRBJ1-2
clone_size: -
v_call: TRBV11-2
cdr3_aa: CASSYRGHGYTF
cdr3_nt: TGTGCCAGCAGTTACAGGGGGCATGGCTACACCTTC

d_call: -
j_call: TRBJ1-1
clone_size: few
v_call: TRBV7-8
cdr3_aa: CASSLARVNTEAFF
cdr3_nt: TGTGCCAGCAGCTTAGCACGGGTGAACACTGAAGCTTTCTTT

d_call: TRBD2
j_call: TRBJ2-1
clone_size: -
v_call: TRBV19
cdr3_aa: CASSLSGRGHEQFF
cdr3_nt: TGTGCCAGTAGCCTTAGCGGGAGGGGACATGAGCAGTTCTTC

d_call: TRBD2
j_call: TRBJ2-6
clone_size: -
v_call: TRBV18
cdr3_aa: CASSNRTSGGAAGANVLTF
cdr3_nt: TGTGCCAGCTCAAACCGGACTAGCGGGGGGGCCGCTGGGGCCAACGTCCTGACTTTC

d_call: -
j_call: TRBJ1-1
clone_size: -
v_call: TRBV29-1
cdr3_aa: CSVYRQMNTEAFF
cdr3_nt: TGCAGCGTTTATCGACAGATGAACACTGAAGCTTTCTTT

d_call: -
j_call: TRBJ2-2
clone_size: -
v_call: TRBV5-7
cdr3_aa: CASSFQGNTGELFF
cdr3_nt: TGTGCCAGCAGCTTTCAGGGGAACACCGGGGAGCTGTTTTTT

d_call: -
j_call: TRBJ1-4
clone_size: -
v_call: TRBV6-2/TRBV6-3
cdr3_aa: CASSPADEKLFF
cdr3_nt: TGTGCCAGCAGCCCAGCCGATGAAAAACTGTTTTTT

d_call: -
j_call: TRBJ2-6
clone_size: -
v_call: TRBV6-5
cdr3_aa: CASSYQGSGANVLTF
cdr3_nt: TGTGCCAGCAGCTACCAGGGGTCCGGGGCCAACGTCCTGACTTTC

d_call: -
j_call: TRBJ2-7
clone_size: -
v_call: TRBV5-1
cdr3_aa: CASSLPSYEQYF
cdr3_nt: TGCGCCAGCAGCCTCCCCTCCTACGAGCAGTACTTC

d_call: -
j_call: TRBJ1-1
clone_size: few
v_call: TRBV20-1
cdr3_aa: CSASRNTEAFF
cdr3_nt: TGCAGTGCATCCAGGAACACTGAAGCTTTCTTT

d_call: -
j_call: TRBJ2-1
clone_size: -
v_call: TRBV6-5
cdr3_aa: CASILSSNEQFF
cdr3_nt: TGTGCCAGCATCCTTTCCAGCAATGAGCAGTTCTTC

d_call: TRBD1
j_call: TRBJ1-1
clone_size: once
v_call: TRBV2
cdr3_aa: CASNRQGTEAFF
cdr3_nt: TGTGCCAGCAACAGACAGGGCACTGAAGCTTTCTTT

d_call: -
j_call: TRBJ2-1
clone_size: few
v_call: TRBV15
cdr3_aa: CATSIGLNNEQFF
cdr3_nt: TGTGCCACCAGCATAGGACTAAACAATGAGCAGTTCTTC

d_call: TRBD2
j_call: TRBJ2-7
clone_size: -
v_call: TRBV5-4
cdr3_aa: CASSGWTSGGNSYEQYF
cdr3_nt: TGTGCCAGCAGCGGGTGGACTAGCGGGGGAAACTCCTACGAGCAGTACTTC

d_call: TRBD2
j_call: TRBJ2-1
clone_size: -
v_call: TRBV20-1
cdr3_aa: CSASLPSGGAYEQFF
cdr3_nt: TGCAGTGCTAGTCTGCCCAGCGGGGGGGCCTATGAGCAGTTCTTC

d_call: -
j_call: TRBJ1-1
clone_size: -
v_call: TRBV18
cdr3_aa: CASSPPIRANTEAFF
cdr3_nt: TGTGCCAGCTCACCACCGATTCGAGCTAACACTGAAGCTTTCTTT

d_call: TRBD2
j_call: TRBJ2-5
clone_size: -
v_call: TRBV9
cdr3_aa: CASSARLARQETQYF
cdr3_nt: TGTGCCAGCAGCGCCCGACTAGCGCGACAAGAGACCCAGTACTTC

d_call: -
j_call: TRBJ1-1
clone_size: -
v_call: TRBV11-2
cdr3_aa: CASSLSRDTEAFF
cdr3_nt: TGTGCCAGCAGCTTAAGCAGGGACACTGAAGCTTTCTTT

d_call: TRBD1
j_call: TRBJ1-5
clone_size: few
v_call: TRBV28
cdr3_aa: CASSLPGQGGQPQHF
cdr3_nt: TGTGCCAGCAGTCTCCCGGGACAGGGTGGACAGCCCCAGCATTTT

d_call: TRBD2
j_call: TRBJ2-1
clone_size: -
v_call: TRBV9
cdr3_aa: CASSFRTSPNEQFF
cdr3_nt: TGTGCCAGCAGCTTTCGGACTAGCCCCAATGAGCAGTTCTTC

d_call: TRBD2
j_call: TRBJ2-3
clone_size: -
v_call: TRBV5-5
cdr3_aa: CASSSWTSGRTDTQYF
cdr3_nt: TGTGCCAGCAGCTCGTGGACTAGCGGGCGCACAGATACGCAGTATTTT

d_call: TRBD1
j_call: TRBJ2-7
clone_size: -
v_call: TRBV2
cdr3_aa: CASRKGQGAYEQYF
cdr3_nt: TGTGCCAGCAGGAAGGGACAGGGGGCTTACGAGCAGTACTTC

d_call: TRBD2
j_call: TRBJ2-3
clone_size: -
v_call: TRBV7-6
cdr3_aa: CASSSKTSGSTDTQYF
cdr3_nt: TGTGCCAGCAGCTCGAAGACTAGCGGGAGCACAGATACGCAGTATTTT

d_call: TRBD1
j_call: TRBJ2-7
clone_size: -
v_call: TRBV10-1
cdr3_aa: CASSEWGQGRNEQYF
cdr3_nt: TGCGCCAGCAGTGAGTGGGGACAGGGAAGGAACGAGCAGTACTTC

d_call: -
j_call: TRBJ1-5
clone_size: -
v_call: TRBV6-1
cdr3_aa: CASSARVLGSLQPQHF
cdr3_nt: TGTGCCAGCAGTGCCCGGGTTCTGGGTTCGCTGCAGCCCCAGCATTTT

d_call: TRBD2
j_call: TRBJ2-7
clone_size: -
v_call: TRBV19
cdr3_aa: CASSTTSGGSYEQYF
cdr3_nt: TGTGCCAGTAGCACGACTAGCGGGGGCTCCTACGAGCAGTACTTC

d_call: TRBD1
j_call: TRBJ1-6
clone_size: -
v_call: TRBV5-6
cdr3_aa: CASRSLGGQSVSPLHF
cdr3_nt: TGTGCCAGCAGGAGCTTGGGGGGACAGTCGGTTTCACCCCTCCACTTT

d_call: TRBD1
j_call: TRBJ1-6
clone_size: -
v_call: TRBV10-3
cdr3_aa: CAISESNRGNSPLHF
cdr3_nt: TGTGCCATCAGTGAGTCGAACAGGGGTAATTCACCCCTCCACTTT

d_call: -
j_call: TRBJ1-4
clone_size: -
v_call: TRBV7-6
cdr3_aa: CASSLTAAVHYEKLFF
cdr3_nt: TGTGCCAGCAGCTTAACCGCGGCAGTTCATTATGAAAAACTGTTTTTT

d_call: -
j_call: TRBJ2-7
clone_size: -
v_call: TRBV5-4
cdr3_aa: CASSSEANEQYF
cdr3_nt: TGTGCCAGCAGCTCCGAAGCCAACGAGCAGTACTTC

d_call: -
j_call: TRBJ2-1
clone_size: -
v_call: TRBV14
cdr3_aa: CASSQGSVYNEQFF
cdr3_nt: TGTGCCAGCAGCCAAGGTTCGGTTTACAATGAGCAGTTCTTC

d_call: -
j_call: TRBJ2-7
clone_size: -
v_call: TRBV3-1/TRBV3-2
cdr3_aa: CASSQGPYEQYF
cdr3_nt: TGTGCCAGCAGCCAAGGGCCCTACGAGCAGTACTTC

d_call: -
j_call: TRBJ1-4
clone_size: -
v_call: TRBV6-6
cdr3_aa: CASDDRGMGEKLFF
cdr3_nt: TGTGCCAGCGACGACCGAGGGATGGGGGAAAAACTGTTTTTT

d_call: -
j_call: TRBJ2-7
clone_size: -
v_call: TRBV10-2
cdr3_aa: CASSEGLLYEQYF
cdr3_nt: TGCGCCAGCAGTGAGGGACTACTCTACGAGCAGTACTTC

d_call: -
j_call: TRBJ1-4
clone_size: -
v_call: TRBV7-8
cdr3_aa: CASSLSGALNEKLFF
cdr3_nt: TGTGCCAGCAGCCTTTCAGGGGCCCTCAATGAAAAACTGTTTTTT

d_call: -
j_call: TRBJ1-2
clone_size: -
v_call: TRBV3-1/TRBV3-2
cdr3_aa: CASSPSPTGQGYTF
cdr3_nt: TGTGCCAGCAGCCCAAGCCCAACAGGGCAAGGCTACACCTTC

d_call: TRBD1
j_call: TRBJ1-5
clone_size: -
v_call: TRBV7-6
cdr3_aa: CASSLHPGTGNSNQPQHF
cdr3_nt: TGTGCCAGCAGCCTACATCCCGGGACAGGGAATAGCAATCAGCCCCAGCATTTT

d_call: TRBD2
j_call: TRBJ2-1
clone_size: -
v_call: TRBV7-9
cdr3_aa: CASSLSLAGAYNEQFF
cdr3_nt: TGTGCCAGCAGCTTATCACTAGCGGGAGCCTACAATGAGCAGTTCTTC

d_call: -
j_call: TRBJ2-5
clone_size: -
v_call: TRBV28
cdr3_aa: CASSSSGETQYF
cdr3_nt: TGTGCCAGCAGTTCGAGCGGAGAGACCCAGTACTTC

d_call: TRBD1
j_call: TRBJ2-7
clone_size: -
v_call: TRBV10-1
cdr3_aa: CASSESGQGYEQYF
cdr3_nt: TGCGCCAGCAGTGAGTCCGGACAGGGCTACGAGCAGTACTTC

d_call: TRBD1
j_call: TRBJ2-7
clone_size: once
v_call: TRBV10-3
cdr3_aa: CAIRGTGNEQYF
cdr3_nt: TGTGCCATCAGGGGGACAGGGAACGAGCAGTACTTC

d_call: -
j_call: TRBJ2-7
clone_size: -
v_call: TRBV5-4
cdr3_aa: CASSFRGRTYEQYF
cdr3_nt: TGTGCCAGCAGCTTTCGGGGGAGAACCTACGAGCAGTACTTC

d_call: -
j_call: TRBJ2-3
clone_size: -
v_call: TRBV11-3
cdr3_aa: CASSAGPSTDTQYF
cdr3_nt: TGTGCCAGCAGCGCGGGCCCTAGCACAGATACGCAGTATTTT

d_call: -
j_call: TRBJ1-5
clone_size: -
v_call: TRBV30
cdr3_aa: CAWRSRISNQPQHF
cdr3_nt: TGTGCCTGGAGATCCAGGATCAGCAATCAGCCCCAGCATTTT

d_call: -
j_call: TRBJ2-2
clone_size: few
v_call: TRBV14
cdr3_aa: CASSQVGRADTGELFF
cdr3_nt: TGTGCCAGCAGCCAAGTGGGCAGGGCCGACACCGGGGAGCTGTTTTTT

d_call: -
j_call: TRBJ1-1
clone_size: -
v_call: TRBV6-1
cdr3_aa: CASSEEGSRTEAFF
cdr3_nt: TGTGCCAGCAGTGAGGAGGGTTCTCGGACTGAAGCTTTCTTT

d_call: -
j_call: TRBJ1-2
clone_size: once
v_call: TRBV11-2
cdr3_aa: CASSLDGRRGYTF
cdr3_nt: TGTGCCAGCAGCTTAGATGGTCGGAGAGGCTACACCTTC

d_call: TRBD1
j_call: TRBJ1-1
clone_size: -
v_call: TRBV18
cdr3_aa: CASSPSGTGGTEAFF
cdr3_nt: TGTGCCAGCTCACCCTCCGGGACAGGGGGCACTGAAGCTTTCTTT

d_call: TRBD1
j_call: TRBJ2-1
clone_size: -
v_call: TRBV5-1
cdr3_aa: CASSLVPGQERGHNEQFF
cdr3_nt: TGCGCCAGCAGCTTGGTTCCGGGACAGGAAAGGGGCCATAATGAGCAGTTCTTC

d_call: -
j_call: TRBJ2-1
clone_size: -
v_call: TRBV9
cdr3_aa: CASSVTQRGEQFF
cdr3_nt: TGTGCCAGCAGCGTAACCCAACGCGGTGAGCAGTTCTTC

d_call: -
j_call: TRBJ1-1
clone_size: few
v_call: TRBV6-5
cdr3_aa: CASRRTVQNTEAFF
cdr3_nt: TGTGCCAGCAGAAGGACAGTACAGAACACTGAAGCTTTCTTT

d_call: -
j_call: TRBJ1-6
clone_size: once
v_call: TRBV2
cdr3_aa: CASLSSYNSPLHF
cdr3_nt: TGTGCCAGCCTGAGCTCCTATAATTCACCCCTCCACTTT